Below, 4 T cell receptor beta chains from the same sample are listed, as sequenced in a study of cytomegalovirus exposure and HLA in healthy donors (dated by TCRdb to about 2017). To prepare the library, the immunoSEQ multiplex PCR assay was applied. This immuneACCESS table, as held by TCRdb, lists in-frame sequences with V and J called but not all clones. Of the missing ones, under half trace to an unresolved V gene in checked studies; the others have no known cause. The sample table lists about 250,000 clones, roughly 84% of them with a count of one. The top ten constitute approximately 12% of the sample. Sequencing used PBMCs. The receptors shown here come from a man in his late teens or twenties in good health and CMV-seropositive.

This clone was observed once. The V call is TRBV7-9, the J call TRBJ2-1, with TRBD1 matching over 7 bases. This CDR3 has 15 amino acids. Trimming removed 4 bases from V and 5 bases from J; junction bases left unmatched: 8. CDR1 and CDR2 from the germline V gene are SEHNR and FQNEAQ (reference sequence). Here the CDR3 DNA reads TGTGCCAGCAGCTCGTCGGGACAGCGGAACAATGAGCAGTTCTTC. It is translated as CASSSSGQRNNEQFF.

The chain combines TRBV27 with TRBJ2-5, with 8 bases that match TRBD2. With 2 bases clipped from V and 1 base from J, the junction kept 15 bases outside the gene matches. The CDR3 loop spans 19 amino acids. Germline CDR1 MNHEY, CDR2 SMNVEV (reference sequence). In DNA, the CDR3 is TGTGCCAGCAGTTTAACCATTCCCGAGACTAGCGCCACCCAAGAGACCCAGTACTTC. Encoded protein: CASSLTIPETSATQETQYF.

The chain couples TRBV4-1 to TRBJ1-1, with 8 bases aligning to TRBD1. Germline V gives CDR1 MGHRA, CDR2 YSYEKL. Unmatched junction bases numbered 7, after V lost 4 bases and J lost 6 bases. The length of the CDR3 is 14 residues. The CDR3 protein is CASSPRTGKSEAFF. The DNA for the CDR3 is TGCGCCAGCAGCCCTCGGACAGGGAAGTCTGAAGCTTTCTTT.

The chain is built from TRBV6-6 and TRBJ2-3, with 7 bases lining up with TRBD1. The CDR3 has 13 residues. The V segment lost 6 bases and the J segment 3 bases; nucleotides outside the gene matches: 3. Germline-derived CDR1 and CDR2 are MNHNY and SVGAGI (reference sequence). The DNA for the CDR3 is TGTGCCAGCAGGGACAGGATTACAGATACGCAGTATTTT. This codes for CASRDRITDTQYF.